These T cell receptor beta chains were read from a single sample in a study of T-cell reconstitution after alpha-beta-depleted transplantation in children. TCRdb re-derived calls from the PCR reads in MiXCR, one entry per CDR3 protein. Of some 600,000 distinct CDR3 sequences listed, approximately 12% are singletons. The starting material was PBMCs, mostly from graft donor cells, obtained 360 days after TCRalphabeta/CD19-depleted stem cell transplant. These receptors all stem from a male patient aged 5 to 17 who had a stem cell transplant for acute myeloid leukemia, so the T cells may come from the graft donor. Both conserved end residues are part of each CDR3. The D gene is left open where the match is weak. Rows give clone size only sometimes, using once, few, many, or a class for an expanded clone.

clone_size	v_call	j_call	d_call	cdr3_nt	cdr3_aa
few	TRBV4-2	TRBJ2-1	TRBD2	TGTGCCAGCAGCCAAGATCCTGAGGGACTAGCGCTATACAATGAGCAGTTCTTC	CASSQDPEGLALYNEQFF
few	TRBV19	TRBJ2-3	TRBD2	TGTGCCAGTAGTACTTCTAGCGGGAGGGTCCCAGATACGCAGTATTTT	CASSTSSGRVPDTQYF
few	TRBV7-9	TRBJ2-7	TRBD2	TGTGCCAGCAGCAAACTAGCGGGAGGGCCTTACGAGCAGTACTTC	CASSKLAGGPYEQYF
.	TRBV6-2/TRBV6-3	TRBJ1-1	TRBD1	TGTGCCAGCAGTTACGCGACAGGGGCCACTGAAGCTTTCTTT	CASSYATGATEAFF
many	TRBV28	TRBJ1-1	.	TGTGCCATCTCGACAGGCGTTATGAACACTGAAGCTTTCTTT	CAISTGVMNTEAFF
few	TRBV6-4	TRBJ1-5	.	TGTGCCAGCAGCGACTCCCCAACAGGGATTAGCAATCAGCCCCAGCATTTT	CASSDSPTGISNQPQHF
.	TRBV5-4	TRBJ2-7	.	TGTGCCATCAGCTTGGGGGTCCACGAGCAGTACTTC	CAISLGVHEQYF
.	TRBV6-2/TRBV6-3	TRBJ2-7	TRBD2	TGTGCCAGCAGTTACCCGACTCGGAGCGGGAGCTCCTACGAGCAGTACTTC	CASSYPTRSGSSYEQYF
many	TRBV29-1	TRBJ1-6	TRBD1	TGCAGCGCGAACAAACAGGGGCGGAATTCACCCCTCCACTTT	CSANKQGRNSPLHF
few	TRBV7-9	TRBJ2-1	.	TGTGCCAGCAGCTCCCCACGGGGCGGTCTAGTCTTGAATGAGCAGTTCTTC	CASSSPRGGLVLNEQFF
.	TRBV20-1	TRBJ2-7	.	TGCAGTGCTAGAGGCAAGGGGGGGCGGCGGGAGACATACTCCTACGAGCAGTACTTC	CSARGKGGRRETYSYEQYF
few	TRBV20-1	TRBJ2-1	.	TGCAGTGCTAGAGATTGGGACTTGGGGTTCTTC	CSARDWDLGFF
few	TRBV29-1	TRBJ2-7	.	TGCAGCGTTGAAGATTCGGAACAGGTCCCCGGAACCTACGAGCAGTACTTC	CSVEDSEQVPGTYEQYF
once	TRBV24-1	TRBJ2-5	.	TGTGCCACCAGTGTATTGGCCAGCGGAAAAGAGACCCAGTACTTC	CATSVLASGKETQYF
.	TRBV20-1	TRBJ2-2	.	TGCAGTGCTAGAGGGGAAGCCGGAGGGCTGTTTTTT	CSARGEAGGLFF
many	TRBV28	TRBJ1-5	.	TGTGCCAGCAGTCTCTTGGGTAATCAGCCCCAGCATTTT	CASSLLGNQPQHF
few	TRBV20-1	TRBJ2-1	.	TGCAGTGCTAGAGGGTACAGTAGAGATGAGCAGTTCTTC	CSARGYSRDEQFF
.	TRBV12-3/TRBV12-4	TRBJ2-7	.	TGTGCCAGCAGGCACAGGGCCGAGCAGTACTTC	CASRHRAEQYF
.	TRBV7-2	TRBJ2-7	.	TGTGCCAGCAGCTTTGCACAGGGACCCTACGAGCAGTACTTC	CASSFAQGPYEQYF
.	TRBV29-1	TRBJ1-4	.	TGCAGCGTTGGTCACTACCGGGACTCCCTATCGGGTTTAAAACTGTTTTTT	CSVGHYRDSLSGLKLFF
.	TRBV5-1	TRBJ2-3	.	TGCGCCAGCAGCTTGGCTAGGACAAAAGATACGCAGTATTTT	CASSLARTKDTQYF
.	TRBV15	TRBJ2-7	.	TGTGCCACCAGCAGATGGGACGGCTCCTACGAGCAGTACTTC	CATSRWDGSYEQYF
.	TRBV10-3	TRBJ2-5	TRBD1	TGTGCCATCAGTGGGATCCCGGGACAGCGCTCCGGGGAGACCCAGTACTTC	CAISGIPGQRSGETQYF
.	TRBV9	TRBJ1-5	.	TGTGCCAGCAGCGTAGGAGGGGCAAGCAATCAGCCCCAGCATTTT	CASSVGGASNQPQHF
.	TRBV10-3	TRBJ1-4	.	TGTGCCATCAGCCCTCGGAATGAAAAACTGTTTTTT	CAISPRNEKLFF
.	TRBV29-1	TRBJ2-7	.	TGCAGCGTCCGTCGGGAAGGGCCCTTCTACGAGCAGTACTTC	CSVRREGPFYEQYF
.	TRBV7-2	TRBJ1-3	.	TGTGCCAGCAGCTTAGGGCGCGCGCGGACGAGCTCTGGAAACACCATATATTTT	CASSLGRARTSSGNTIYF
many	TRBV29-1	TRBJ1-2	.	TGCAGCGTGACCGGGACGGACTATGGCTACACCTTC	CSVTGTDYGYTF
few	TRBV19	TRBJ1-1	.	TGTGCCAGTAGTATCGACACTGAAGCTTTCTTT	CASSIDTEAFF
few	TRBV2	TRBJ2-7	.	TGTGCCAGTTCCTCGGACTTCTCCTACGAGCAGTACTTC	CASSSDFSYEQYF
few	TRBV20-1	TRBJ2-1	TRBD2	TGCAGTGCTCCCTTTAGCGGGTGGGTGGATGAGCAGTTCTTC	CSAPFSGWVDEQFF
few	TRBV14	TRBJ2-5	.	TGTGCCAGCAGCCAAGGGTGGACTAATCAAGAGACCCAGTACTTC	CASSQGWTNQETQYF
few	TRBV9	TRBJ2-7	.	TGTGCCAGCAGCGTAGCTACGGTGTCAGGGGGGAACGAGCAGTACTTC	CASSVATVSGGNEQYF
few	TRBV7-3	TRBJ2-3	TRBD2	TGTGCCAGCAGCTTACGTGGCACCCGCCTAGCGGGAGTCGCAGATACGCAGTATTTT	CASSLRGTRLAGVADTQYF
few	TRBV6-5	TRBJ1-2	.	TGTGCCAGCAGTTACCTACAGGCCGCCTTTAACTATGGCTACACCTTC	CASSYLQAAFNYGYTF
.	TRBV5-1	TRBJ2-1	TRBD2	TGCGCCAGCAGCATGCCTACAGGGTTCCCACTAGCGGGGTACAATGAGCAGTTCTTC	CASSMPTGFPLAGYNEQFF
.	TRBV20-1	TRBJ2-3	.	TGCAGTGCTAGAGATAGCCGCCGGAGCACAGATACGCAGTATTTT	CSARDSRRSTDTQYF
many	TRBV4-3	TRBJ2-4	.	TGCGCCAGCAGCCAGGGCAAAAACATTCAGTACTTC	CASSQGKNIQYF
many	TRBV7-9	TRBJ2-7	.	TGTGCCAGCAGCTTAGTGGGGGTCTACGAGCAGTACTTC	CASSLVGVYEQYF
few	TRBV7-2	TRBJ2-1	.	TGTGCCAGCAGTTTACTAGGGGGGGGCAATGAGCAGTTCTTC	CASSLLGGGNEQFF
many	TRBV29-1	TRBJ2-1	TRBD2	TGCAGCGTTGAAAGGTTGGGACTAGCGGGAGGTCAGTTCTTC	CSVERLGLAGGQFF
.	TRBV7-8	TRBJ2-5	.	TGTGCCAGCAGCTTAGAGGTTTATATAAGGGAGACCCAGTACTTC	CASSLEVYIRETQYF
few	TRBV2	TRBJ2-7	.	TGTGCCAGCGCCCCACGGATGGGATACGAGCAGTACTTC	CASAPRMGYEQYF
few	TRBV12-3/TRBV12-4	TRBJ2-7	.	TGTGCCAGCAGTTCCCAGGGGGGACCTCGGTACTTC	CASSSQGGPRYF
many	TRBV12-3/TRBV12-4	TRBJ2-2	.	TGTGCCAGCAGTCCGGGGGCGAACACCGGGGAGCTGTTTTTT	CASSPGANTGELFF
many	TRBV7-3	TRBJ2-1	TRBD1	TGTGCCAGCAGCTTAAATAATAAGGGGGCTCCCTACAATGAGCAGTTCTTC	CASSLNNKGAPYNEQFF
.	TRBV7-3	TRBJ2-1	TRBD2	TGTGCCAGCAGCTTAGACCTAGCGGTAGCCTACAATGAGCAGTTCTTC	CASSLDLAVAYNEQFF
many	TRBV29-1	TRBJ2-3	.	TGCAGCGTTGGAGGGACTGTTACAGATACGCAGTATTTT	CSVGGTVTDTQYF
.	TRBV12-3/TRBV12-4	TRBJ1-1	.	TGTGCCAGCAGTTTAAGATGGGGGAAGACTGAAGCTTTCTTT	CASSLRWGKTEAFF
.	TRBV27	TRBJ2-7	TRBD2	TGTGCCAGCAGTTCCCTTGCGGGAGTCCCCTACGAGCAGTACTTC	CASSSLAGVPYEQYF
many	TRBV12-3/TRBV12-4	TRBJ2-3	TRBD2	TGTGCCAGCAGTTCCCTCCCGGGACTAGCGACCAGCACAGATACGCAGTATTTT	CASSSLPGLATSTDTQYF
many	TRBV20-1	TRBJ2-1	.	TGCAGTGCTAGCTTCCGGGCTAACAATGAGCAGTTCTTC	CSASFRANNEQFF
.	TRBV11-2	TRBJ2-7	TRBD1	TGTGCCAGCAGCTCTAGGGGACAGATTACCTACGAGCAGTACTTC	CASSSRGQITYEQYF
.	TRBV27	TRBJ2-1	TRBD1	TGTGCCAGCAGTTTCGACAGGGTGCTATACAATGAGCAGTTCTTC	CASSFDRVLYNEQFF
few	TRBV5-8	TRBJ2-3	TRBD2	TGTGCCAGCAGCTCAAGCGGGGGTGACGCAGATACGCAGTATTTT	CASSSSGGDADTQYF
few	TRBV4-3	TRBJ2-1	.	TGCGCCAGCAGCCAAGATCTCCCCTCCTACAATGAGCAGTTCTTC	CASSQDLPSYNEQFF
few	TRBV30	TRBJ2-2	.	TGTGCCGGGGGACAGAACACCGGGGAGCTGTTTTTT	CAGGQNTGELFF